Here is one T cell receptor beta chain with its context. CDR3 length equals 15 residues. Looked up from germline, CDR1 is SGDLS and CDR2 is YYNGEE. V lost 3 bases to trimming and J lost 5 bases, with 16 bases between them. This sample is part of a study of blood T cell repertoires in COVID-19. Study summary: The United States, Italy and Spain supplied acute and convalescent COVID-19 samples. Nucleic acid was either cDNA or gDNA, and it came from T cells, B-cell-depleted T cells, or PBMCs.

Repertoires were generated with immunoSEQ multiplex PCR, while TCRdb's copy carries only in-frame clones and drops some. This sample yields about 170,000 clones, of which roughly 86% are seen a single time; under 3.5% belongs to the top ten. Seattle's cohort entered during active infection and was followed longitudinally. The rearrangement joins TRBV9 to TRBJ2-3, with D perhaps matching TRBD2 (5 bases). The receptor's source is a woman older than 75 with COVID-19, enrolled during active disease. Input material: peripheral blood. DNA for the CDR3: TGTGCCAGCAGCGATCAAAGCGGTGTGGGAGATACGCAGTATTTT. Protein: CASSDQSGVGDTQYF.